The 20 T cell receptor beta chains in this list originate from one sample, sequenced in a study of blood T cell repertoires in COVID-19. The protocol was immunoSEQ multiplex PCR, while the TCRdb copy is restricted to in-frame clones and leaves out a portion. The repertoire holds under 250,000 clones, with roughly 80% as singletons. Sequencing input: PBMCs or T cells enriched from blood (not recorded which). The receptor source for this set is a man in his 60s who had recovered from COVID-19.

V gene TRBV29-1 combines with J gene TRBJ1-1, with a weak D call TRBD1 (6 bases). The CDR3 has 13 residues. V gave up 6 bases and J gave up 4 bases, with 15 bases separating them. The V gene's germline CDR1 is SQVTM and CDR2 ANQGSEA. The CDR3 is CSVQQGFGTEAFF. The CDR3 nucleotides read TGCAGCGTACAGCAGGGGTTCGGCACTGAAGCTTTCTTT.

The V call is TRBV6-5, the J call TRBJ1-1; 8 bases line up with TRBD1. The CDR3 runs 14 residues. Per germline, CDR1 MNHEY and CDR2 SVGAGI. The J segment lost 3 bases and the V segment lost 4 bases, leaving 4 bases of the junction unmatched. The CDR3 protein is CASSSAGGYTEAFF. The CDR3 DNA is TGTGCCAGCAGTTCGGCAGGGGGCTACACTGAAGCTTTCTTT.

CDR3 region: CASSLTGGGWTGELFF. The CDR3 bases are TGTGCCAGCAGCCTAACAGGGGGCGGATGGACCGGGGAGCTGTTTTTT. This chain links TRBV11-2 with TRBJ2-2, with 9 positions matching TRBD1. CDR3 size: 16 residues. In germline, CDR1 is SGHAT, CDR2 FQNNGV. Losses at the gene ends were 5 bases for V and 5 bases for J; bases not matched to a gene: 9.

The chain uses TRBV2 and TRBJ1-2, with D tentatively TRBD1 (6 bases). The CDR3 runs 16 residues. Germline V gives CDR1 SNHLY, CDR2 FYNNEI. Trimming took 5 bases from V and 1 from J, leaving 17 bases between them. DNA of the CDR3: TGTGCCAGCAGTCCTGTGGGTGGGACATATAACTATGGCTACACCTTC. Its protein product is CASSPVGGTYNYGYTF.

The chain joins TRBV29-1 to TRBJ1-4; perhaps TRBD1 as D (5 bases). The germline V gene has CDR1 SQVTM and CDR2 ANQGSEA. This CDR3 is built from 13 residues. Trimming shortened V by 7 bases and J by 8 bases, and 17 bases separated the two germline ends. CDR3 in DNA: TGCAGCGCCGGGACTGGGACTGTCGAAAAACTGTTTTTT. The encoded protein is CSAGTGTVEKLFF.

CDR3 sequence reads: CATSRGGGLTEAFF. The CDR3 region has the DNA TGTGCCACCAGCAGAGGCGGGGGCTTGACTGAAGCTTTCTTT. The chain carries TRBV15 and TRBJ1-1; TRBD1 is a possible D gene (6 bases). The germline CDR1 and CDR2 sequences are LNHNV and YYDKDF (reference sequence). The CDR3 is made up of 14 amino acids. The ends were cut back, 1 base at V and 5 bases at J, with 11 bases in the middle. Supplemented by reference TRBV15 and TRBJ1-1, the full variable domain reads DAMVIQNPRYQVTQFGKPVTLSCSQTLNHNVMYWYQQKSSQAPKLLFHYYDKDFNNEADTPDNFQSRRPNTSFCFLDIRSPGLGDTAMYLCATSRGGGLTEAFFGQGTRLTVV.

The chain joins TRBV11-1 to TRBJ1-1, with D uncertain. The CDR3 covers 15 residues. V was pared by 5 bases and J by 3 bases, with 16 bases between. Germline values: CDR1 SGHAT, CDR2 FQDESV (reference sequence). The CDR3 is CASSPGFGRDTEAFF. The CDR3 nucleotides are TGTGCCAGCAGCCCCGGTTTTGGGAGGGACACTGAAGCTTTCTTT. Together with reference TRBV11-1 and TRBJ1-1, the CDR3 gives the full variable domain: EAEVAQSPRYKITEKSQAVAFWCDPISGHATLYWYRQILGQGPELLVQFQDESVVDDSQLPKDRFSAERLKGVDSTLKIQPAELGDSAMYLCASSPGFGRDTEAFFGQGTRLTVV.

Here the CDR3 DNA reads TGTGCCAGCAGCTTAGAATTCACAGGCTCCTACGAGCAGTACTTC. Protein sequence: CASSLEFTGSYEQYF. The V call is TRBV11-2, the J call TRBJ2-7; maybe TRBD1 (5 bases). With 0 bases removed from V and 0 bases from J, the gap between germline ends came to 9 bases. CDR3 length: 15 amino acids. Germline V gene data show CDR1 as SGHAT and CDR2 as FQNNGV.

The chain uses TRBV12-5 and TRBJ2-1; weak D call: TRBD1 (5 bases). The CDR3 consists of 15 residues. The V gene lost 6 bases and the J gene lost 5 bases, with 17 bases spanning the gap. The germline V gene has CDR1 LGHNT and CDR2 FRNRAP. CDR3 coding DNA: TGTGCTAGTGGGGGGTTTGGGCAGGGCAACAATGAGCAGTTCTTC. It encodes CASGGFGQGNNEQFF.

The gene calls are TRBV10-2 and TRBJ1-4; 9 bases are a match to TRBD1. The J segment lost 7 bases and the V segment lost 1 base, leaving 10 bases of the junction unmatched. Germline CDR1 WSHSY, CDR2 SAAADI. This CDR3 is built from 17 residues. The CDR3 DNA reads as TGCGCCAGCAGTGAGTTTGCCCCGGGACAGGGTCCTGAAAAACTGTTTTTT. Residues: CASSEFAPGQGPEKLFF.

This sequence joins TRBV5-6 and TRBJ2-2; TRBD1 matches 10 bases. There are 17 residues in the CDR3. Germline CDR1 SGHDT, CDR2 YYEEEE. With 3 bases clipped from V and 6 bases from J, the junction kept 11 bases outside the gene matches. DNA of the CDR3: TGTGCCAGCAGCTGGGGAATCCCGGGACAGGGGTCCGGGGAGCTGTTTTTT. Its protein is CASSWGIPGQGSGELFF.

This clone was picked up one time. V and J are TRBV2 and TRBJ1-6; TRBD1 aligns across 8 bases. The V segment lost 4 bases and the J segment 9 bases; nucleotides outside the gene matches: 5. Germline V CDR1 and CDR2: SNHLY, FYNNEI. This CDR3 has 14 amino acids. The CDR3 loop reads CASSVGRGPSPLHF. CDR3 nucleotide sequence: TGTGCCAGCAGTGTCGGCAGGGGGCCTTCACCCCTCCACTTT.

V gene TRBV3-1 (or the pseudogene TRBV3-2) combines with J gene TRBJ2-1; TRBD2 matches 9 bases. The ends lost 6 bases at V and 4 bases at J; junction bases unmatched: 7. Germline CDR1 is LGHDT and CDR2 is YNNKEL (reference sequence). The CDR3 length is 15 residues. CDR3 sequence reads: CASRPWTSAYNEQFF. The CDR3 nucleotides are TGTGCCAGCAGACCCTGGACTAGCGCTTACAATGAGCAGTTCTTC.

This rearrangement joins TRBV30 to TRBJ1-2; tentative D call: TRBD1 (6 bases). The V and J ends lost 0 bases and 5 bases respectively, with 13 bases between them. The CDR3 consists of 14 residues. The germline gives CDR1 GTSNPN, CDR2 SVGIG (reference sequence). The CDR3 region has the DNA TGTGCCTGGAGTGTACTGGGGGCTGGTTATGGCTACACCTTC. The encoded protein is CAWSVLGAGYGYTF.

The V gene is TRBV18, the J gene TRBJ1-2; D remains unclear. The CDR3 length is 13 residues. Germline V gives CDR1 KGHSH, CDR2 LQKENI. V lost 2 bases, J lost 7 bases, and 11 bases lay in between. In nucleotides, the CDR3 is TGTGCCAGCTCACCAGAGACACGTACTGGCTACACCTTC. Its translation: CASSPETRTGYTF.

Only a few counts were recorded for this clone. The chain recombines TRBV7-9 with TRBJ2-7; D perhaps matches TRBD1 (6 bases). Germline V gene lookup returns CDR1 SEHNR and CDR2 FQNEAQ (reference sequence). V dropped 1 base and J dropped 5 bases, with 12 bases sitting between them. This CDR3 has 14 residues. Written as DNA, the CDR3 is TGTGCCAGCAGCTTAGGCCCACAGGGTAACGAGCAGTACTTC. Translating gives CASSLGPQGNEQYF.

The chain has TRBV19 and TRBJ2-2; D is uncertain. Trimming removed 5 bases from V and 3 bases from J, with 10 bases in between. Germline-derived CDR1 and CDR2 are LNHDA and SQIVND (reference sequence). This CDR3 has 14 residues. The CDR3, as DNA: TGTGCCAGTAGTGCCCAACGGGACACCGGGGAGCTGTTTTTT. Translated, it gives CASSAQRDTGELFF.

The genes are TRBV11-2 and TRBJ2-3; no clear D. Trimming removed 1 base at V and 5 bases at J, with 7 bases between. The length of the CDR3 is 13 residues. Germline V lookup: CDR1 SGHAT, CDR2 FQNNGV. In DNA form, the CDR3 reads TGTGCCAGCAGCTTAGGGGCAGGAGATACGCAGTATTTT. The encoded protein is CASSLGAGDTQYF.

The table lists this clone with a few counts. V usage is TRBV7-2 and J usage is TRBJ1-4, with D unresolved. The ends were cut back, 6 bases at V and 4 bases at J, with 9 bases in the middle. Germline V gene sequence: CDR1 SGHTA, CDR2 FQGNSA. The CDR3 contains 13 residues. The CDR3 spells CASRTSYNEKLFF. CDR3 coding DNA: TGTGCCAGCAGAACCTCCTATAATGAAAAACTGTTTTTT.

V usage is TRBV10-2 and J usage is TRBJ1-5; D might be TRBD1 (5 bases). Germline V gives CDR1 WSHSY, CDR2 SAAADI. This CDR3 spans 12 amino acids. Deletions cut 5 bases from V and 6 bases from J, with 8 bases between. The chain's CDR3 is CASSTGGQPQHF. The CDR3 DNA sequence: TGCGCCAGCAGTACGGGGGGTCAGCCCCAGCATTTT.